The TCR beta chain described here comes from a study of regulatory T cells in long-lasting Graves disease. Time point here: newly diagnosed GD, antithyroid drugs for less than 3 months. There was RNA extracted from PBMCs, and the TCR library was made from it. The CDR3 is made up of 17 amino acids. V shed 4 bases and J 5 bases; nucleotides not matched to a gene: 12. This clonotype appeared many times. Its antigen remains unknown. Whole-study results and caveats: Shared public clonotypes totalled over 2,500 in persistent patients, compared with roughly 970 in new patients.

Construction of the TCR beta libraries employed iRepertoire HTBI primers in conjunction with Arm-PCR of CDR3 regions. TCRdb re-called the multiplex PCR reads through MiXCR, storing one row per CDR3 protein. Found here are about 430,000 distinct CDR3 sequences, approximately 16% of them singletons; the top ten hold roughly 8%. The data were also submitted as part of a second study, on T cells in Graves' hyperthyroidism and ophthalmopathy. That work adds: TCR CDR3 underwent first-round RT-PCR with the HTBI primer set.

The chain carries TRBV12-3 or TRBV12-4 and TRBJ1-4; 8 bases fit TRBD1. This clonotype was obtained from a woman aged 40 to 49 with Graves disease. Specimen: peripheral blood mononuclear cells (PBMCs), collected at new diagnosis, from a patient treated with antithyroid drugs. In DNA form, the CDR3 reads TGTGCCAGCAGTTCATTCCCGGGACAGGTTTCAAATGAAAAACTGTTTTTT. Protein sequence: CASSSFPGQVSNEKLFF.